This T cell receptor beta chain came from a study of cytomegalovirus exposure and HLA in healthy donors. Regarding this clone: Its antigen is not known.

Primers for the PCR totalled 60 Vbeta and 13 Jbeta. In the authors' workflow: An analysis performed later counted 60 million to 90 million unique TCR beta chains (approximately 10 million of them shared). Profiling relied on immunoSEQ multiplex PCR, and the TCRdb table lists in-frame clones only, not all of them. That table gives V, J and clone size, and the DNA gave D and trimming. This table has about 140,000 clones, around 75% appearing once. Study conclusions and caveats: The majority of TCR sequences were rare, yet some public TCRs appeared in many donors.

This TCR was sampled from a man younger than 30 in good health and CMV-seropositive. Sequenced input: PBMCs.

This CDR3 is CASRDRGQGVEETQYF. The CDR3 DNA reads TGTGCCAGCAGGGACAGGGGACAGGGGGTTGAGGAGACCCAGTACTTC. The chain carries TRBV28 and TRBJ2-5; 11 bases are shared with TRBD1. Germline loops: CDR1 MDHEN, CDR2 SYDVKM. There are 16 residues in the CDR3. Losses at the gene ends were 6 bases for V and 5 bases for J; bases not matched to a gene: 11.